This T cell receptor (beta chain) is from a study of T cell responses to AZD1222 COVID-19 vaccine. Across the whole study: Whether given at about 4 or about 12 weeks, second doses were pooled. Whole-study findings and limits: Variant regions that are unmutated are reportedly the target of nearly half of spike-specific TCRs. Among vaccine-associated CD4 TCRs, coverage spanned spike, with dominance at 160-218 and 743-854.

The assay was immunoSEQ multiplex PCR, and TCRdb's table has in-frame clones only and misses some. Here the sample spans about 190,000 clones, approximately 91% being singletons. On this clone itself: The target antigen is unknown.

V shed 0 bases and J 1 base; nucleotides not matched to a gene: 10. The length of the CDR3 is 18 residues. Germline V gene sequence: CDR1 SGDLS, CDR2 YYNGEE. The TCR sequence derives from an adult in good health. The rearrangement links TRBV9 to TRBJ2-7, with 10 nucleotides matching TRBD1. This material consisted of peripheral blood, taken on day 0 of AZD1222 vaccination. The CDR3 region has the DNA TGTGCCAGCAGCGTAGGGGCCCGACAGGGGGCGAAATCCTACGAGCAGTACTTC. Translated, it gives CASSVGARQGAKSYEQYF.